The rows below give T cell receptor beta chains drawn from one sample of a study of regulatory T cells in long-lasting Graves disease. TCRdb recomputed calls from the multiplex PCR reads with MiXCR, one row per CDR3 protein. Among 300,000 to 350,000 distinct CDR3 sequences, 20% were seen once, and the ten largest hold over 25%. The sequencing used peripheral blood mononuclear cells (PBMCs), collected when the disease was refractory, from a patient treated with antithyroid drugs. Source of these receptors: a female donor with Graves disease. Both conserved end residues are part of each CDR3. D genes are given only for firm matches. Where a row states a size, it is once, few, many or the class of an expanded clone; other rows omit it.

>TRBJ1-1|many|NA|TRBV10-3
CAISEDNPYTEAFF
TGTGCCATCAGTGAGGACAATCCCTACACTGAAGCTTTCTTT
>TRBJ1-4|few|TRBD1|TRBV9
CASSPRTGVNEKLFF
TGTGCCAGCAGCCCGCGGACAGGGGTTAATGAAAAACTGTTTTTT
>TRBJ2-1|NA|NA|TRBV27
CASSLRVNEQFF
TGTGCCAGCAGTTTAAGGGTCAATGAGCAGTTCTTC
>TRBJ1-2|many|TRBD1|TRBV2
CASSEAWGQGGNYGYTF
TGTGCCAGCAGTGAAGCCTGGGGACAGGGAGGCAACTATGGCTACACCTTC
>TRBJ1-4|NA|NA|TRBV6-2/TRBV6-3
CASTQQGGNEKLFF
TGTGCCAGCACCCAACAGGGAGGGAATGAAAAACTGTTTTTT
>TRBJ2-7|NA|TRBD1|TRBV5-1
CASSSRTGGGYEQYF
TGCGCCAGCAGCTCCCGGACAGGGGGCGGCTACGAGCAGTACTTC
>TRBJ2-7|few|TRBD1|TRBV7-9
CASSATGTGIYEQYF
TGTGCCAGCAGCGCAACCGGGACAGGGATTTACGAGCAGTACTTC
>TRBJ1-1|many|NA|TRBV11-3
CASSLGETEAFF
TGTGCCAGCAGCTTAGGGGAAACTGAAGCTTTCTTT
>TRBJ2-5|few|NA|TRBV9
CASSSENQETQYF
TGTGCCAGCAGCAGCGAGAACCAAGAGACCCAGTACTTC
>TRBJ2-7|many|NA|TRBV28
CASSLGTEQYF
TGTGCCAGCAGTCTCGGGACAGAGCAGTACTTC
>TRBJ1-2|many|NA|TRBV6-1
CASSRRMDGYTF
TGTGCCAGCAGCCGCCGCATGGACGGCTACACCTTC
>TRBJ1-5|NA|NA|TRBV24-1
CATSDLAENQPQHF
TGTGCCACCAGTGATTTGGCAGAGAATCAGCCCCAGCATTTT
>TRBJ1-2|NA|TRBD1|TRBV7-9
CASSSARQGGGGYTF
TGTGCCAGCAGCTCGGCTCGACAGGGGGGAGGAGGCTACACCTTC
>TRBJ1-1|NA|NA|TRBV29-1
CSVRGGDTEAFF
TGCAGCGTCCGAGGGGGGGACACTGAAGCTTTCTTT
>TRBJ2-7|few|NA|TRBV27
CASSAKYSRGLYEQYF
TGTGCCAGCAGTGCAAAATACAGTAGAGGTCTTTACGAGCAGTACTTC
>TRBJ2-1|few|NA|TRBV2
CASSERGAEQFF
TGTGCCAGCAGTGAAAGAGGGGCCGAGCAGTTCTTC
>TRBJ2-6|NA|NA|TRBV9
CASSVVGSVRGANVLTF
TGTGCCAGCAGCGTAGTCGGCAGCGTTCGGGGGGCCAACGTCCTGACTTTC
>TRBJ2-2|NA|NA|TRBV5-1
CASSWDGLTGELFF
TGCGCCAGCAGCTGGGACGGTTTAACCGGGGAGCTGTTTTTT
>TRBJ2-5|NA|TRBD2|TRBV6-1
CASSDLGLQETQYF
TGTGCCAGCAGTGACCTGGGACTACAAGAGACCCAGTACTTC
>TRBJ2-5|many|TRBD1|TRBV19
CASSIDPVQGPETQYF
TGTGCCAGTAGTATCGACCCGGTACAGGGGCCGGAGACCCAGTACTTC
>TRBJ1-5|many|NA|TRBV3-1
CASSQASISNQPQHF
TGTGCCAGCAGCCAAGCCAGTATTAGCAATCAGCCCCAGCATTTT
>TRBJ2-5|NA|TRBD2|TRBV28
CASRGGDEETQYF
TGTGCCAGCAGGGGGGGGGACGAAGAGACCCAGTACTTC
>TRBJ2-7|many|NA|TRBV4-1
CASSQEAGLSPEQYF
TGCGCCAGCAGCCAAGAGGCGGGGTTGAGCCCAGAGCAGTACTTC
>TRBJ2-5|many|TRBD1|TRBV7-9
CASSALTGSVTQYF
TGTGCCAGCAGCGCCCTGACAGGGTCTGTGACCCAGTACTTC
>TRBJ1-2|many|NA|TRBV29-1
CSVNPPGRINYGYTF
TGCAGCGTTAATCCCCCGGGACGGATAAACTATGGCTACACCTTC
>TRBJ2-2|few|NA|TRBV7-9
CASSSYGNTGELFF
TGTGCCAGCAGTTCCTATGGGAACACCGGGGAGCTGTTTTTT
>TRBJ1-4|many|TRBD1|TRBV18
CASSPQTGGNEKLFF
TGTGCCAGCTCACCACAGACAGGGGGCAATGAAAAACTGTTTTTT
>TRBJ1-5|many|NA|TRBV29-1
CSVGRAEVSNQPQHF
TGCAGCGTTGGTAGAGCGGAGGTTAGCAATCAGCCCCAGCATTTT
>TRBJ2-5|NA|TRBD1|TRBV7-2
CASSLAGQGAGETQYF
TGTGCCAGCAGCTTAGCGGGACAGGGGGCCGGCGAGACCCAGTACTTC
>TRBJ2-2|many|NA|TRBV11-3
CASSGRGELFF
TGTGCCAGCAGCGGGCGCGGGGAGCTGTTTTTT
>TRBJ2-3|NA|NA|TRBV18
CASSPSQADTQYF
TGTGCCAGCTCACCATCCCAGGCAGATACGCAGTATTTT
>TRBJ1-5|few|NA|TRBV15
CATSHGNQPQHF
TGTGCCACCAGCCACGGGAATCAGCCCCAGCATTTT
>TRBJ2-3|NA|NA|TRBV10-3
CAISESPTVQYF
TGTGCCATCAGTGAGTCCCCGACGGTGCAGTATTTT
>TRBJ2-7|many|NA|TRBV7-2
CASSLYGGEQYF
TGTGCCAGCAGTTTATACGGGGGCGAGCAGTACTTC